This TCR beta chain derives from a study of Ad26.COV2.S vaccination and SARS-CoV-2 variants. This clone has only a few counts. Its specificity is not known. Study results and caveats: Reported findings describe substantial breadth in spike-specific CD8+ and CD4+ T cell responses following vaccination. Whether participants received vaccine or placebo, their non-spike TCR breadth was similar.

The method was immunoSEQ multiplex PCR; TCRdb's version includes in-frame clones alone and lacks a portion of them. The profile shows about 97,000 clones, roughly 80% of them singletons. Per germline, CDR1 LGHNA and CDR2 YSLEER. Trimming stripped 1 base from V and 0 bases from J, with 9 bases between. The CDR3 sequence is 15 residues long. V gene TRBV4-3 combines with J gene TRBJ1-2; no firm D call. Material: peripheral blood, obtained after recovery from COVID-19. The TCR comes from a human donor who had recovered from COVID-19. In DNA, the CDR3 is TGCGCCAGCAGCCAAGGAGGACGGTCTAACTATGGCTACACCTTC. Amino acids: CASSQGGRSNYGYTF.